A selection of T cell receptor beta chains follows, all from one sample in a study of T cell repertoires in cytomegalovirus infection. TCRdb recomputed calls from the reads with MiXCR, one row per CDR3 protein. The sample carries approximately 550,000 distinct CDR3 sequences, 16% recorded once. The specimen sequenced was CD8+ T cells from PBMCs. These receptors were obtained from a human donor in good health (CMV status not recorded). Some clones in this sample may be carry-over from other donors' samples. The CDR3 runs from the conserved cysteine through the conserved F or W. The order of the fields is J gene, clone size, D gene, V gene, CDR3 DNA, CDR3 protein. D genes are given only for firm matches. Not all rows give a size; the values are once, few, many and, for expanded clones, a class.

>TRBJ1-5|many|NA|TRBV4-1
TGCGCCAGCAGCCATACAGGGTTGGGTCAGCCCCAGCATTTT
CASSHTGLGQPQHF
>TRBJ2-3|NA|NA|TRBV6-4
TGTGCCAGCAGCTGGACGGACACTAGCACAGATACGCAGTATTTT
CASSWTDTSTDTQYF
>TRBJ2-1|few|NA|TRBV18
TGTGCCAGCTCGCGACAGGAGAGCTCCTACAATGAGCAGTTCTTC
CASSRQESSYNEQFF
>TRBJ1-6|few|NA|TRBV5-1
TGCGCCAGCAGCTTGGGGGGACGGAGCTCCTATAATTCACCCCTCCACTTT
CASSLGGRSSYNSPLHF
>TRBJ2-1|NA|TRBD2|TRBV12-3/TRBV12-4
TGTGCCAGCAGCCCACCCCGCACTAGCGTCCAGGACAATGAGCAGTTCTTC
CASSPPRTSVQDNEQFF
>TRBJ1-2|few|NA|TRBV15
TGTGCCACCAGCAGCGGGGGGGGTGGCTACACCTTC
CATSSGGGGYTF
>TRBJ2-5|NA|NA|TRBV11-3
TGTGCCAGCAGCCAGAAGGACGGTCGGGAGACCCAGTACTTC
CASSQKDGRETQYF
>TRBJ2-7|many|TRBD1|TRBV6-5
TGTGCCAGCAGTTACGACCCGGGACAGGGGACTCCCGAGCAGTACTTC
CASSYDPGQGTPEQYF
>TRBJ2-3|few|TRBD2|TRBV5-5
TGTGCCAGCAGCTGGGGGTGGACTAGCGGGAGTTCAGATACGCAGTATTTT
CASSWGWTSGSSDTQYF
>TRBJ1-5|many|NA|TRBV27
TGTGCCAGCAGTCCAGGATTGGGCAATCAGCCCCAGCATTTT
CASSPGLGNQPQHF
>TRBJ2-1|many|TRBD2|TRBV7-9
TGTGCCAGCAGCTTAGCGGGGGGGTACTACAATGAGCAGTTCTTC
CASSLAGGYYNEQFF
>TRBJ2-1|NA|NA|TRBV9
TGTGCCAGCAGCCCGCACCCCTCCACAGGGTTTAGTGAGCAGTTCTTC
CASSPHPSTGFSEQFF
>TRBJ1-1|many|TRBD1|TRBV12-5
TGTGCTAGTGCGCAGGGGGGGAACACTGAAGCTTTCTTT
CASAQGGNTEAFF
>TRBJ2-2|many|TRBD2|TRBV19
TGTGCCAGTAGTACTCGGGGTAGCGGGATCAACGGGGAGCTGTTTTTT
CASSTRGSGINGELFF
>TRBJ2-2|NA|TRBD1|TRBV27
TGTGCCAGCGGAAAGGGACAGGCCGTCGGGGAGCTGTTTTTT
CASGKGQAVGELFF
>TRBJ1-3|NA|NA|TRBV10-3
TGTGCCATCAGTGGCGCTCCGTATACTGGAAACACCATATATTTT
CAISGAPYTGNTIYF
>TRBJ2-3|NA|TRBD2|TRBV7-6
TGTGCCAGCAGCTTGCTAGCGGGGGGCTCAGATACGCAGTATTTT
CASSLLAGGSDTQYF
>TRBJ1-2|few|TRBD1|TRBV12-3/TRBV12-4
TGTGCCAGCAGTTTAAGCCGGGTCAGGGGGCAATGGTATGGCTACACCTTC
CASSLSRVRGQWYGYTF
>TRBJ2-3|many|TRBD1|TRBV24-1
TGTGCCACCAGTGATGGATACGGGACAGAAAGCACAGATACGCAGTATTTT
CATSDGYGTESTDTQYF
>TRBJ2-7|NA|NA|TRBV20-1
TGCAGTGCTCCCAAGACCGCCAGTGCGCACGAGCAGTACTTC
CSAPKTASAHEQYF
>TRBJ2-5|few|NA|TRBV5-1
TGCGCCAGCAGCTTGGTCCTGGACGGTCAAGAGACCCAGTACTTC
CASSLVLDGQETQYF
>TRBJ1-1|NA|NA|TRBV27
TGTGCCAGCCAAGGGCAGCTATCTGAAGCTTTCTTT
CASQGQLSEAFF
>TRBJ1-2|many|NA|TRBV5-6
TGTGCCAGCAGCTTCGGGGCCAGCTATGGCTACACCTTC
CASSFGASYGYTF
>TRBJ2-1|many|NA|TRBV28
TGTGCCAGCAGTTTCCCCCTAGGCGGAAACAATGAGCAGTTCTTC
CASSFPLGGNNEQFF